This TCR beta chain came from a study of blood T cell repertoires in COVID-19. Study as a whole: Some COVID-19 samples were acute and others convalescent; all came from the United States, Italy and Spain.

Profiling relied on immunoSEQ multiplex PCR, and the TCRdb table lists in-frame clones only, not all of them. This table has 25,000 to 30,000 clones, 90% appearing once. This CDR3 comprises 14 residues. V lost 4 bases to trimming and J lost 6 bases, with 14 bases between them. The germline CDR1 and CDR2 sequences are SGHRS and YFSETQ. The receptor was isolated from a man between 65 and 80 years old with acute or convalescent COVID-19. The sequencing input was peripheral blood. The chain joins TRBV5-1 to TRBJ2-1; a possible D gene is TRBD1 (6 bases). The DNA for the CDR3 is TGCGCCAGCAGCCCTGGACAGCTTTTCAATGAGCAGTTCTTC. Translated, it gives CASSPGQLFNEQFF.